The clone carrying this T cell receptor (beta chain) was counted only a few times. This entry is derived from a study of identical twins. There are 17 residues in the CDR3. V was pared by 3 bases and J by 2 bases, with 11 bases of the junction left unmatched. Per the germline V gene, CDR1 is KGHSH and CDR2 is LQKENI. Each CDR3 protein is one row after TCRdb ran MiXCR on the 5' RACE reads. The table has around 960,000 distinct CDR3 sequences, 9% to 15% seen once. These data also formed part of another study, on yellow fever vaccine responses in identical twins.

The chain is built from TRBV18 and TRBJ2-7; 9 positions agree with TRBD2. The sequencing input was PBMCs. This sequence was found in a woman between 18 and 29 years old in good health. CDR3 amino acids: CASSPTFAGGDTYEQYF. CDR3 bases: TGTGCCAGCTCACCGACTTTCGCGGGAGGGGACACCTACGAGCAGTACTTC.